This T cell receptor beta chain was captured by sequencing in a study of blood T cells in healthy people across ages. Study conclusions and caveats: Fewer expanded clones and more diversity marked long-lived versus aged donors. Estimates of diversity drawn from one million T cells were considered underestimates. Reliance upon unsorted PBMCs precluded definitive naive versus antigen-experienced comparison.

Turning to this clonotype: Its antigen remains unknown.

Investigators took around 11 milliliters of peripheral blood from every donor. V lost 0 bases and J 11 bases, leaving 17 bases between the germline ends. Germline CDR1 SGHRS, CDR2 YFSETQ. This CDR3 has 14 residues. The use of a sample-barcoded 5' primer and a J-beta primer mix characterized a second PCR of 7 to 11 cycles. TCRdb reprocessed the 5' RACE reads with MiXCR, giving one entry per CDR3 protein. The data show more than 800,000 distinct CDR3 sequences, 40% to 45% seen once. Source material: blood. The sequence was obtained from a woman aged 55-69 years in good health. The chain couples TRBV5-1 to TRBJ2-5, with D uncertain. CDR3 loop: CASSLEFGFNEQYF. Written as DNA, the CDR3 is TGCGCCAGCAGCTTGGAATTCGGTTTCAATGAGCAGTACTTC.